These T cell receptor beta chains were read from a single sample in a study of T-cell reconstitution after alpha-beta-depleted transplantation in children. TCRdb called the PCR reads again in MiXCR, with one record for every CDR3 protein. The table lists about 300,000 distinct CDR3 sequences, over 9% of them singletons. The sample was PBMCs, taken before TCRalphabeta/CD19-depleted stem cell transplant. The receptors derive from a boy under two years old with acute myeloid leukemia, due to receive a stem cell transplant. The CDR3 runs from the conserved cysteine through the conserved F or W. D genes are given only for firm matches.

J gene: TRBJ2-7
V gene: TRBV6-2/TRBV6-3
D gene: TRBD1
CDR3 protein: CASSYERDSFSYEQYF

J gene: TRBJ1-1
V gene: TRBV4-1
D gene: TRBD1
CDR3 protein: CASSQEANRGGSFF

J gene: TRBJ2-1
V gene: TRBV12-3/TRBV12-4
D gene: NA
CDR3 protein: CASKASFYNEQFF

J gene: TRBJ2-3
V gene: TRBV5-1
D gene: NA
CDR3 protein: CASRNLEDTQYF

J gene: TRBJ2-5
V gene: TRBV9
D gene: TRBD2
CDR3 protein: CASSPSGGPQETQYF

J gene: TRBJ1-2
V gene: TRBV28
D gene: NA
CDR3 protein: CASSLAGYDYGYTF

J gene: TRBJ2-3
V gene: TRBV28
D gene: NA
CDR3 protein: CASSLLGMEPPVTDTQYF

J gene: TRBJ2-5
V gene: TRBV6-5
D gene: NA
CDR3 protein: CASSYSPGRQETQYF

J gene: TRBJ1-5
V gene: TRBV5-1
D gene: NA
CDR3 protein: CASSLNGVQPQHF

J gene: TRBJ2-2
V gene: TRBV7-8
D gene: NA
CDR3 protein: CASSLGAENTGELFF

J gene: TRBJ1-1
V gene: TRBV4-3
D gene: TRBD1
CDR3 protein: CASSHTGVAEAFF

J gene: TRBJ2-2
V gene: TRBV12-3/TRBV12-4
D gene: TRBD1
CDR3 protein: CASSFRGTPNTGELFF

J gene: TRBJ2-1
V gene: TRBV28
D gene: NA
CDR3 protein: CASSLRGTHNEQFF

J gene: TRBJ1-3
V gene: TRBV29-1
D gene: NA
CDR3 protein: CSVRQVLGNTIYF

J gene: TRBJ1-2
V gene: TRBV28
D gene: NA
CDR3 protein: CASRKPRFNYGYTF

J gene: TRBJ2-2
V gene: TRBV24-1
D gene: TRBD1
CDR3 protein: CATSATGTAGELFF